This entry concerns a single T cell receptor beta chain. Its antigen remains unknown. The single heparinised draw taken from each donor contained about 110 mL of blood on average. Purity above 95% was achieved in all sorted populations. Reverse transcription of all isolated RNA meant that expressed TCRB transcripts were sequenced. Data came from immunoSEQ multiplex PCR; TCRdb stores just in-frame clones and leaves some out. Of some 160,000 clones in the sample, approximately 9.1% are singletons; the top ten hold 0.7%. J lost 4 bases, V lost 3 bases, and 11 bases had no gene match. Per the germline V gene, CDR1 is LNHDA and CDR2 is SQIVND (reference sequence). The CDR3 covers 16 residues. The data were taken from a study of beta chain features in type 1 diabetes. General observations from the study: Junctions at VDJ sites from type 1 diabetes patients had fewer insertions and more deletions. Shorter templates may be favored by PCR, equally so in patients and controls. There was a moderate but significant shortening of TCRB CDR3s in all four CD4+ subsets of Type 1 diabetes patients.

V is TRBV19 and J is TRBJ2-7, with 8 bases fitting TRBD1. The clonotype was recovered from a woman in her twenties or thirties with type 1 diabetes. Sequences were obtained from central memory CD4+ T cells from blood. DNA for the CDR3: TGTGCCAGTAGTATGGGCATCGGACAGGGTGGGTACGAGCAGTACTTC. Protein: CASSMGIGQGGYEQYF.